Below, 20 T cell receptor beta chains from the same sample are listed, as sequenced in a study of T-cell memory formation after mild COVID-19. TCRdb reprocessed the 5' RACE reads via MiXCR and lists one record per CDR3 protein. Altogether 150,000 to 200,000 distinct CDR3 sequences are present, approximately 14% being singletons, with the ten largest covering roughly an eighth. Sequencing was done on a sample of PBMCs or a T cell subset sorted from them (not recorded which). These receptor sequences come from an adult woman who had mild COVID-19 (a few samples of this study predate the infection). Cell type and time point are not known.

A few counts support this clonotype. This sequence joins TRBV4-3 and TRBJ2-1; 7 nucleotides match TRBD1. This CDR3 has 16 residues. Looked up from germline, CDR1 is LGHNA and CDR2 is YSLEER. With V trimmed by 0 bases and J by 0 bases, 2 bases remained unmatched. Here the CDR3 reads CASSQDAGGSYNEQFF. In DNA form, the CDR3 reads TGCGCCAGCAGCCAAGACGCAGGGGGCTCCTACAATGAGCAGTTCTTC.

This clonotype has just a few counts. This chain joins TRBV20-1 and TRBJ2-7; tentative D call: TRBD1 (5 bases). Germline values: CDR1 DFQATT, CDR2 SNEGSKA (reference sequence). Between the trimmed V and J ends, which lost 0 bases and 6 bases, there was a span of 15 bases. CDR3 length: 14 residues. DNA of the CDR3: TGCAGTGCTAGAGACCCGAGTGACAGATCCGAGCAGTACTTC. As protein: CSARDPSDRSEQYF.

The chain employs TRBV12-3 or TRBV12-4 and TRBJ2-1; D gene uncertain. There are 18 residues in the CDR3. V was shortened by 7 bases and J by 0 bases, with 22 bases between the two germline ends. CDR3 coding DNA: TGTGCCAGCACTCTCCTAGGCGACGTAGTTAGCTCCTACAATGAGCAGTTCTTC. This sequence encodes CASTLLGDVVSSYNEQFF.

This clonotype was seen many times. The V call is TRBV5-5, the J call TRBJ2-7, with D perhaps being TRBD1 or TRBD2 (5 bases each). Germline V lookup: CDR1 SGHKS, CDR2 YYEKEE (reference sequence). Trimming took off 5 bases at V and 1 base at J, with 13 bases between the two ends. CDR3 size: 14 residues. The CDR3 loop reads CASRDRDGSYEQYF. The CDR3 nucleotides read TGTGCCAGCAGAGACCGGGACGGATCCTACGAGCAGTACTTC.

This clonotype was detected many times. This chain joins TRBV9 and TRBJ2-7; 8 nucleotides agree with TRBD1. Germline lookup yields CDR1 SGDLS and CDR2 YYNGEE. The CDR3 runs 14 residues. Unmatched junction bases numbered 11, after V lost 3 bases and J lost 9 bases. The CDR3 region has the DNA TGTGCCAGCAGCGCGACAGGGGTCGTATCGGCGCAGTACTTC. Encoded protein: CASSATGVVSAQYF. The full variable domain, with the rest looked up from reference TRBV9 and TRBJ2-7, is DSGVTQTPKHLITATGQRVTLRCSPRSGDLSVYWYQQSLDQGLQFLIQYYNGEERAKGNILERFSAQQFPDLHSELNLSSLELGDSALYFCASSATGVVSAQYFGPGTRLTVT.

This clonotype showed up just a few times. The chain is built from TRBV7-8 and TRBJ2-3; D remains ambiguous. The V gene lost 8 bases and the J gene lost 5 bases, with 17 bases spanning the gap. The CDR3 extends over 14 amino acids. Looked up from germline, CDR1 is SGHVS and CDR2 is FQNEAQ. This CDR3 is CASSTGPPLDTQYF. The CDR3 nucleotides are TGTGCCAGCTCCACCGGGCCTCCGTTAGATACGCAGTATTTT.

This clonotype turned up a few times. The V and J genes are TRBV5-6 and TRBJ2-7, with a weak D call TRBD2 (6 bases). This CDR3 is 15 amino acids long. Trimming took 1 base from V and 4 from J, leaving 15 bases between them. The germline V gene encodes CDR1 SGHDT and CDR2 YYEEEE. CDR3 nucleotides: TGTGCCAGCAGCTTGACTAGCAGGGCCGGTTACGAGCAGTACTTC. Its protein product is CASSLTSRAGYEQYF.

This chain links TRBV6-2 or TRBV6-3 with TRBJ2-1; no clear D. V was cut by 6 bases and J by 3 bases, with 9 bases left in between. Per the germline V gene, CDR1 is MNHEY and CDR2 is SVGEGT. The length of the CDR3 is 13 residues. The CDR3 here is CASSPADYNEQFF. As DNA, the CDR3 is TGTGCCAGCAGCCCCGCCGACTACAATGAGCAGTTCTTC.

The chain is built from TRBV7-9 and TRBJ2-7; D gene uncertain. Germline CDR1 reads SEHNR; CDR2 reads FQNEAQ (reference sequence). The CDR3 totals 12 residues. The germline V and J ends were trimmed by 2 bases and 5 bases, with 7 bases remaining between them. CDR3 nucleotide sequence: TGTGCCAGCAGCTTACCCTCGAACGAGCAGTACTTC. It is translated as CASSLPSNEQYF.

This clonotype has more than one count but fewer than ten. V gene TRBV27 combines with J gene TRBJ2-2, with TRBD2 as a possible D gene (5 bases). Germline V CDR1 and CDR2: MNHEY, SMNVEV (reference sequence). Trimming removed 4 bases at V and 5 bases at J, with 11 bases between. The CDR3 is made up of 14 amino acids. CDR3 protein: CASSWASLTGELFF. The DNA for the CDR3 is TGTGCCAGCAGTTGGGCTAGCCTAACCGGGGAGCTGTTTTTT.

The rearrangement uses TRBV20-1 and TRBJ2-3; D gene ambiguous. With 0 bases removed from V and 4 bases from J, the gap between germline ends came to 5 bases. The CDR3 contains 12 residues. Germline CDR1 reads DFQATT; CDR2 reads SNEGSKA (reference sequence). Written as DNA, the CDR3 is TGCAGTGCTAGAGATCAACCAGATACGCAGTATTTT. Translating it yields CSARDQPDTQYF.

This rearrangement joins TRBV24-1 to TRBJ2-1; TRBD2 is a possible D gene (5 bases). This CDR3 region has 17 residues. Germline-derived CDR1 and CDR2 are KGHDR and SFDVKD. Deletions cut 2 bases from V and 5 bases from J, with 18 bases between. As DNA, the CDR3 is TGTGCCACCAGTGATTCGGGGTCTTTTTGGATCCACAATGAGCAGTTCTTC. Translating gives CATSDSGSFWIHNEQFF.

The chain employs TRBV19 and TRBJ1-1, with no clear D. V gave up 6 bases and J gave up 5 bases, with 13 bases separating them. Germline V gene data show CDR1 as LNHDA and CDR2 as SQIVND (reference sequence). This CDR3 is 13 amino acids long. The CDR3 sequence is CASSPGRATEAFF. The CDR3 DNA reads TGTGCCAGTAGCCCGGGGAGGGCTACTGAAGCTTTCTTT. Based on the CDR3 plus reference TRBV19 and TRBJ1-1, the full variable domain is DGGITQSPKYLFRKEGQNVTLSCEQNLNHDAMYWYRQDPGQGLRLIYYSQIVNDFQKGDIAEGYSVSREKKESFPLTVTSAQKNPTAFYLCASSPGRATEAFFGQGTRLTVV.

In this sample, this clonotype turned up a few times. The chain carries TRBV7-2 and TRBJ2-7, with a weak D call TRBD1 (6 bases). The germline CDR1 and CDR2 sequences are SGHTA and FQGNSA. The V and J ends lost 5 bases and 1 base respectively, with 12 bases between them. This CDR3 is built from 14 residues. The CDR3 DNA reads TGTGCCAGCAGCGCAACAGGGTCGTCCTACGAGCAGTACTTC. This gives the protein CASSATGSSYEQYF.

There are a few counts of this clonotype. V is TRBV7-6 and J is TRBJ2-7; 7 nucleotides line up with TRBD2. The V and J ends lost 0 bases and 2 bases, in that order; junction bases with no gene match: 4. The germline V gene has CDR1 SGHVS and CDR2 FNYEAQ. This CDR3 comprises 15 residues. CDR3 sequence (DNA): TGTGCCAGCAGCTTAGCCTACGGGACTACCTACGAGCAGTACTTC. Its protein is CASSLAYGTTYEQYF.

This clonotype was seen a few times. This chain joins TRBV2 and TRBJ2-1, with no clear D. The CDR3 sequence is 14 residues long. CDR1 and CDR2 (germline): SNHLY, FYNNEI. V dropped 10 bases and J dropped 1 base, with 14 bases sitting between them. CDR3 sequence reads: CAILTTVSYNEQFF. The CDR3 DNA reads TGTGCCATACTTACAACAGTATCCTACAATGAGCAGTTCTTC.

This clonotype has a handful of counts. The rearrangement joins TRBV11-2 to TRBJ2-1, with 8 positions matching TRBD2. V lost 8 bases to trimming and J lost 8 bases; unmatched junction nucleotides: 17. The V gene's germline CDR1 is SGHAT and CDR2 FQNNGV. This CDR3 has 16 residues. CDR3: CASRSIRLAGNHEQFF. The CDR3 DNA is TGTGCCAGCCGCTCAATTAGGCTAGCGGGTAACCATGAGCAGTTCTTC.

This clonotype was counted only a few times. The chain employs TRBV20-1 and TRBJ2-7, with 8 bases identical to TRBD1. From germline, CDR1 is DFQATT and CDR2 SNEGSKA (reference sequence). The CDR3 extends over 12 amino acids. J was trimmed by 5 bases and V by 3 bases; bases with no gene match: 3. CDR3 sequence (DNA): TGCAGTGCTAGGGGGACAGGAAACGAGCAGTACTTC. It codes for CSARGTGNEQYF.

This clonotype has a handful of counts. CDR3 protein: CASSRIQGGWGETQYF. CDR3 nucleotides: TGTGCCAGCAGTCGAATACAAGGGGGCTGGGGGGAGACCCAGTACTTC. J is TRBJ2-5 and V is TRBV25-1, with TRBD1 matching 7 bases. The CDR3 consists of 16 residues. Germline V gives CDR1 MGHDK, CDR2 SYGVNS. V lost 5 bases and J lost 5; bases outside the gene matches: 14.

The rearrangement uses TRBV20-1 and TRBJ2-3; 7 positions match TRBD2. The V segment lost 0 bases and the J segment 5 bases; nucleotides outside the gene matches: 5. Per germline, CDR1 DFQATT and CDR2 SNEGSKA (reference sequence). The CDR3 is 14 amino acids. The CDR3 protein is CSARDGAGVDTQYF. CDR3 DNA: TGCAGTGCTAGAGATGGTGCGGGAGTAGATACGCAGTATTTT.